Listed below are T cell receptor beta chains from one sample, sequenced in a study of T cell changes during pregnancy in multiple sclerosis. Measured with immunoSEQ multiplex PCR; TCRdb has only the in-frame clones, and not every one. The sample has tens of thousands of clones; roughly 93% are singletons. Sequencing was performed on CD8+ T cells from peripheral blood mononuclear cells, taken in the third trimester of pregnancy. These receptors were collected from a female donor with multiple sclerosis, enrolled in a pregnancy study. Both conserved end residues are part of each CDR3. The order of the fields is J gene, D gene, clone size, V gene, CDR3 protein, CDR3 DNA. D genes are given only for firm matches. The size entry is marked missing in some rows and otherwise reads once, few, many or a size class.

TRBJ2-5 TRBD2 NA TRBV19 CASSLLSPSGFQETQYF TGTGCCAGTAGTCTTCTATCGCCTAGCGGATTTCAAGAGACCCAGTACTTC
TRBJ1-5 NA few TRBV27 CASSLSVSGPQHF TGTGCCAGCAGTTTATCAGTCTCCGGGCCCCAGCATTTT
TRBJ2-3 TRBD2 NA TRBV10-2 CASSDLTSRVADTQYF TGCGCCAGCAGTGACCTGACTAGCCGGGTAGCGGATACGCAGTATTTT
TRBJ2-7 NA once TRBV4-2 CASSLEPSYEQYF TGTGCCAGCAGCTTAGAGCCCTCCTACGAGCAGTACTTC
TRBJ2-3 TRBD1 NA TRBV7-6 CASSLVWGQGSDTQYF TGTGCCAGCAGCTTAGTTTGGGGACAGGGGTCAGATACGCAGTATTTT
TRBJ2-1 TRBD2 NA TRBV7-9 CASSSAGGRAGNEQFF TGTGCCAGCAGCTCAGCAGGCGGGAGGGCCGGGAATGAGCAGTTCTTC
TRBJ2-7 TRBD2 NA TRBV27 CASSRTSSYEQYF TGTGCCAGCAGTAGGACTAGCTCCTACGAGCAGTACTTC
TRBJ2-7 TRBD1 NA TRBV30 CAWSSLWTGDPLTYEQYF TGTGCCTGGAGTTCCTTGTGGACAGGGGACCCTTTGACCTACGAGCAGTACTTC
TRBJ2-7 TRBD2 NA TRBV4-2 CASSQTTSGISYEQYF TGTGCCAGCAGCCAAACCACTAGCGGAATCTCCTACGAGCAGTACTTC
TRBJ2-7 NA few TRBV2 CASSRGEQYF TGTGCCAGCAGCCGAGGGGAGCAGTACTTC
TRBJ1-2 TRBD1 once TRBV19 CASSIDLGTGGDYGYTF TGTGCCAGTAGTATAGATTTGGGGACAGGGGGCGACTATGGCTACACCTTC
TRBJ2-7 NA NA TRBV6-1 CASVPPNGYEQYF TGTGCCAGCGTACCCCCCAACGGGTACGAGCAGTACTTC
TRBJ1-2 TRBD1 NA TRBV4-1 CASSQTGAVHYGYTF TGCGCCAGCAGCCAAACAGGGGCCGTTCACTATGGCTACACCTTC
TRBJ2-7 TRBD2 NA TRBV7-9 CASSLYEAGDTYEQYF TGTGCCAGCAGCTTATACGAAGCGGGAGATACCTACGAGCAGTACTTC
TRBJ1-1 TRBD1 NA TRBV4-2 CASSPQAGGNTEAFF TGTGCCAGCAGCCCCCAGGCAGGGGGGAACACTGAAGCTTTCTTT
TRBJ1-1 NA NA TRBV5-1 CASSLAIPGGFGNTEAFF TGCGCCAGCAGCTTGGCAATCCCCGGGGGATTTGGGAACACTGAAGCTTTCTTT